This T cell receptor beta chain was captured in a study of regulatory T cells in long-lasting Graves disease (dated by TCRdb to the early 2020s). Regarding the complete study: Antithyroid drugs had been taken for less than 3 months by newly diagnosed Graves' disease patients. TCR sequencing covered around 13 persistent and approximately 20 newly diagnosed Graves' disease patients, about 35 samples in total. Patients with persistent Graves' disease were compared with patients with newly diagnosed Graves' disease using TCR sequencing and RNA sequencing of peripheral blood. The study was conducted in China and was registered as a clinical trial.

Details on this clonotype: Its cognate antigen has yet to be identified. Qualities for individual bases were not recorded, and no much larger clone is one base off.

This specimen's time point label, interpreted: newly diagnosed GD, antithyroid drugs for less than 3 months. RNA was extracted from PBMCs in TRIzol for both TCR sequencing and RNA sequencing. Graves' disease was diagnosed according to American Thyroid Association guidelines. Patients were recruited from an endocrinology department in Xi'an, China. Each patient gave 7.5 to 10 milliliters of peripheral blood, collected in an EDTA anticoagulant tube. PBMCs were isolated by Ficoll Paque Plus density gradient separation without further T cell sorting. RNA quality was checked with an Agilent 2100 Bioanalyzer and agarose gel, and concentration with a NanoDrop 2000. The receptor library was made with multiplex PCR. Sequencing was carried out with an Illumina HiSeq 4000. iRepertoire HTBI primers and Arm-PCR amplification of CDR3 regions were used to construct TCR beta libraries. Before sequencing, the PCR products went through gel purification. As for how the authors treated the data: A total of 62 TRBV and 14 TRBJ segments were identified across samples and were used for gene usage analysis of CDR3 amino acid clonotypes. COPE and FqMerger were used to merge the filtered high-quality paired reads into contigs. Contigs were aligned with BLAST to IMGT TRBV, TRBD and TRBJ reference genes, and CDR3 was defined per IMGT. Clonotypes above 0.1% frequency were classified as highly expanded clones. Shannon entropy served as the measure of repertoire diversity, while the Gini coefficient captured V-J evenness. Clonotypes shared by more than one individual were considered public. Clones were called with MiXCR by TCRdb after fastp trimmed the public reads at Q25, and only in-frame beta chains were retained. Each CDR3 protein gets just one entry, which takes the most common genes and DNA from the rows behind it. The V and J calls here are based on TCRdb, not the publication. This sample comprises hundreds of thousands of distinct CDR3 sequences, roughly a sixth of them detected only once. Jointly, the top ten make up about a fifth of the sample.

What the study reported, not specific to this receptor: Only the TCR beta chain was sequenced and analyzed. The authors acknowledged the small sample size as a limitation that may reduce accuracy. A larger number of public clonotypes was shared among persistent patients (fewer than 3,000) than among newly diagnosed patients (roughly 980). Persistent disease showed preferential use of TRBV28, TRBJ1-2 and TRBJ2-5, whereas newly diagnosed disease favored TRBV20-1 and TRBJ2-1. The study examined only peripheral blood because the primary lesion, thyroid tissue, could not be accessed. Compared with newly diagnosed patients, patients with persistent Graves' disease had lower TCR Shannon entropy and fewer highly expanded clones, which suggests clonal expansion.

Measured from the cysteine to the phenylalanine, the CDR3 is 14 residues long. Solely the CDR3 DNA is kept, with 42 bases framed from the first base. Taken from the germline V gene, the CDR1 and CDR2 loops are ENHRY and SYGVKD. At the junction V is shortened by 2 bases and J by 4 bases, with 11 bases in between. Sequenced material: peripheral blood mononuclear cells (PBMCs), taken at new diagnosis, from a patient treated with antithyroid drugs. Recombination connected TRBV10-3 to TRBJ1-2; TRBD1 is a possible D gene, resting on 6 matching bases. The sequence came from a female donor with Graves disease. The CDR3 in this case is CAISETTGSYGYTF. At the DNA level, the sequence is TGTGCCATCAGTGAGACAACAGGGTCCTATGGCTACACCTTC.